One and the same sample provided the 24 T cell receptor beta chains below, sequenced in a study of blood T cell repertoires in COVID-19. Sequencing was performed with immunoSEQ multiplex PCR; in TCRdb, only in-frame clones are kept and a portion is missing. The profile covers roughly 100,000 clones, with roughly 88% appearing a single time and roughly 25% taken by the ten largest. The sample comprised peripheral blood. The receptors derive from a human donor in a cohort sampled during active COVID-19.

As DNA, the CDR3 is TGTGCCAGCAGCCAAGATGGAGGGAGCGAGCAGTACTTC. Its protein product is CASSQDGGSEQYF. The V gene is TRBV3-1 (or the pseudogene TRBV3-2), the J gene TRBJ2-7; the D gene is possibly TRBD2 (6 bases). CDR3 size: 13 residues. Looked up from germline, CDR1 is LGHDT and CDR2 is YNNKEL (reference sequence). V was pared by 0 bases and J by 6 bases, with 9 bases between.

The J gene is TRBJ2-7, the V gene TRBV5-5, with D perhaps TRBD1 (6 bases). The V and J ends lost 4 bases and 1 base respectively, with 12 bases between them. Germline V gene lookup returns CDR1 SGHKS and CDR2 YYEKEE (reference sequence). This CDR3 has 14 residues. CDR3 protein: CASSVAGTSYEQYF. CDR3 coding DNA: TGTGCCAGCAGCGTAGCCGGGACATCCTACGAGCAGTACTTC.

The chain links TRBV27 to TRBJ1-1, with TRBD1 matching over 9 bases. CDR3 length: 15 amino acids. Germline lookup yields CDR1 MNHEY and CDR2 SMNVEV (reference sequence). The J segment lost 5 bases and the V segment lost 3 bases, leaving 7 bases of the junction unmatched. The CDR3 sequence: CASSLDRGGKTEAFF. The CDR3 nucleotides read TGTGCCAGCAGTTTGGACAGGGGTGGGAAGACTGAAGCTTTCTTT.

The CDR3 DNA follows: TGTGCCAGCAGCCCTGGGGACAGGGCACGAGAGACCCAGTACTTC. This sequence encodes CASSPGDRARETQYF. This chain joins TRBV4-2 and TRBJ2-5; 9 bases fit TRBD1. V trimming: 4 bases; J trimming: 4 bases; junction bases outside the gene matches: 7. The CDR3 is made up of 15 amino acids. Germline CDR1 is LGHNA and CDR2 is YNFKEQ.

The chain joins TRBV7-3 to TRBJ2-5, with TRBD2 matching 7 bases. V trimming: 1 base; J trimming: 5 bases; junction bases outside the gene matches: 7. CDR3 length: 15 amino acids. Germline V gene data show CDR1 as SGHTA and CDR2 as FQGTGA. In DNA form, the CDR3 reads TGTGCCAGCAGCTTAAGCGGGAGCGATTCGGAGACCCAGTACTTC. It encodes CASSLSGSDSETQYF.

V is TRBV11-2 and J is TRBJ2-7; the D is unclear. The germline V gene has CDR1 SGHAT and CDR2 FQNNGV. V lost 0 bases to trimming and J lost 6 bases, with 9 bases between them. The CDR3 length is 13 residues. The CDR3 region is CASSLDPGSEQYF. As DNA, the CDR3 is TGTGCCAGCAGCTTAGACCCGGGTAGCGAGCAGTACTTC. Full variable domain (missing parts from reference TRBV11-2 and TRBJ2-7): EAGVAQSPRYKIIEKRQSVAFWCNPISGHATLYWYQQILGQGPKLLIQFQNNGVVDDSQLPKDRFSAERLKGVDSTLKIQPAKLEDSAVYLCASSLDPGSEQYFGPGTRLTVT.

The rearrangement uses TRBV19 and TRBJ1-1; D perhaps matches TRBD1 (5 bases). CDR3 size: 12 residues. Germline V gene data show CDR1 as LNHDA and CDR2 as SQIVND (reference sequence). V lost 5 bases and J 9 bases, leaving 13 bases between the germline ends. The DNA for the CDR3 is TGTGCCAGTAGTCCAACAGGTTCGCAAGCTTTCTTT. Residues: CASSPTGSQAFF.

This chain links TRBV7-2 with TRBJ2-3; tentatively, D is TRBD2 (5 bases). The CDR3 runs to 13 residues. Trimming cost V 3 bases and J 2 bases, with 6 bases left between them. Germline V gene sequence: CDR1 SGHTA, CDR2 FQGNSA. CDR3 protein: CASSFRDTDTQYF. The CDR3 DNA reads as TGTGCCAGCAGCTTCCGGGACACAGATACGCAGTATTTT.

The chain joins TRBV10-2 to TRBJ1-6; 9 bases line up with TRBD1. The J segment lost 8 bases and the V segment lost 6 bases, leaving 5 bases of the junction unmatched. Germline V lookup: CDR1 WSHSY, CDR2 SAAADI. CDR3 size: 14 residues. The CDR3, as DNA: TGCGCCAGCAGCAGGGGACAGGGTGATTCACCCCTCCACTTT. This encodes CASSRGQGDSPLHF.

The chain joins TRBV3-1 (or the pseudogene TRBV3-2) to TRBJ1-2, with 7 bases aligning to TRBD1. Germline V gene data show CDR1 as LGHDT and CDR2 as YNNKEL (reference sequence). There are 15 residues in the CDR3. J gave up 8 bases and V 3 bases, and 12 bases lay outside the gene matches. This CDR3 is CASSQSRGIEGGYTF. CDR3 DNA: TGTGCCAGCAGCCAGTCCAGGGGGATAGAAGGCGGCTACACCTTC.

The rearrangement joins TRBV7-2 to TRBJ1-1; D remains unclear. Germline CDR1 reads SGHTA; CDR2 reads FQGNSA. The V and J ends lost 3 bases and 2 bases respectively, with 7 bases between them. The CDR3 extends over 13 amino acids. The CDR3 nucleotides are TGTGCCAGCAGCTTCGCGGGTAACACTGAAGCTTTCTTT. It encodes CASSFAGNTEAFF.

The chain combines TRBV4-3 with TRBJ1-2, with 8 bases matching TRBD1. CDR3 size: 15 residues. J lost 4 bases, V lost 1 base, and 5 bases had no gene match. Germline assignment: CDR1 LGHNA and CDR2 YSLEER. CDR3 residues: CASSQGTGWTYGYTF. The CDR3 DNA sequence: TGCGCCAGCAGCCAAGGGACAGGGTGGACCTATGGCTACACCTTC.

The chain employs TRBV11-2 and TRBJ2-3; 7 bases are shared with TRBD2. J gave up 2 bases and V 4 bases, and 9 bases lay outside the gene matches. Germline V gene sequence: CDR1 SGHAT, CDR2 FQNNGV. This CDR3 has 16 amino acids. The CDR3 is CASSSFTGGITDTQYF. The CDR3 DNA follows: TGTGCCAGCAGCTCCTTCACGGGAGGAATCACAGATACGCAGTATTTT.

The gene calls are TRBV10-3 and TRBJ2-3; 8 bases fit TRBD2. Unmatched junction bases numbered 8, after V lost 7 bases and J lost 2 bases. The CDR3 sequence is 15 residues long. From germline, CDR1 is ENHRY and CDR2 SYGVKD. Here the CDR3 reads CAINMGLGTTDTQYF. As DNA, the CDR3 is TGTGCCATCAACATGGGACTAGGGACCACAGATACGCAGTATTTT.

The chain joins TRBV7-8 to TRBJ2-1; D ambiguous. V lost 8 bases and J 4 bases, leaving 6 bases between the germline ends. Germline CDR1 reads SGHVS; CDR2 reads FQNEAQ. This CDR3 contains 11 residues. The CDR3 bases are TGTGCCAGCGAGGAGTACAATGAGCAGTTCTTC. Protein sequence: CASEEYNEQFF.

This clone was seen only a few times. The chain is built from TRBV9 and TRBJ2-1; 8 positions agree with TRBD2. The germline V gene encodes CDR1 SGDLS and CDR2 YYNGEE. The CDR3 loop spans 15 amino acids. Losses at the gene ends were 3 bases for V and 4 bases for J; bases not matched to a gene: 6. CDR3 loop: CASSAGGSRYNEQFF. CDR3 nucleotides: TGTGCCAGCAGCGCGGGGGGGTCAAGGTACAATGAGCAGTTCTTC.

The rearrangement links TRBV5-4 to TRBJ2-2; D possibly corresponds to TRBD2 (6 bases). The V and J ends lost 0 bases and 6 bases respectively, with 9 bases between them. The CDR3 is 14 residues long. Germline V gene lookup returns CDR1 SGHNT and CDR2 YYREEE (reference sequence). CDR3: CASSLVGEAGELFF. The CDR3 region has the DNA TGTGCCAGCAGCTTGGTAGGGGAGGCCGGGGAGCTGTTTTTT.

The rearrangement links TRBV28 to TRBJ1-2; TRBD1 matches 10 bases. Trimming removed 6 bases from V and 4 bases from J; junction bases left unmatched: 8. The CDR3 covers 15 residues. CDR1 and CDR2 from the germline V gene are MDHEN and SYDVKM. The CDR3 reads CASSPDRGQGYGYTF. CDR3 nucleotides: TGTGCCAGCAGCCCTGACAGGGGGCAAGGCTATGGCTACACCTTC.

This clone was detected a few times. The J gene is TRBJ2-5, the V gene TRBV2, with D hard to call. From germline, CDR1 is SNHLY and CDR2 FYNNEI. The length of the CDR3 is 11 residues. V was shortened by 2 bases and J by 5 bases, with 3 bases between the two germline ends. In DNA, the CDR3 is TGTGCCAGCAGTGAACGGGAGACCCAGTACTTC. It codes for CASSERETQYF.

The gene calls are TRBV5-1 and TRBJ2-5; D uncertain. The CDR3 sequence is 14 residues long. The V end was cut by 0 bases, the J end by 3 bases, with 9 bases between. CDR1 is SGHRS and CDR2 is YFSETQ in the germline V gene. Here the CDR3 reads CASSLELAEETQYF. Written as DNA, the CDR3 is TGCGCCAGCAGCTTGGAATTGGCGGAAGAGACCCAGTACTTC. The whole variable domain, remainder taken from reference TRBV5-1 and TRBJ2-5, is KAGVTQTPRYLIKTRGQQVTLSCSPISGHRSVSWYQQTPGQGLQFLFEYFSETQRNKGNFPGRFSGRQFSNSRSEMNVSTLELGDSALYLCASSLELAEETQYFGPGTRLLVL.

The gene calls are TRBV5-1 and TRBJ1-1; no clear D. V dropped 5 bases and J dropped 1 base, with 9 bases sitting between them. The germline V gene encodes CDR1 SGHRS and CDR2 YFSETQ. This CDR3 has 13 amino acids. The CDR3, as DNA: TGCGCCAGCAGGGCAACGGGGAACACTGAAGCTTTCTTT. This translates into CASRATGNTEAFF. Full variable domain (remainder filled in from reference TRBV5-1 and TRBJ1-1): KAGVTQTPRYLIKTRGQQVTLSCSPISGHRSVSWYQQTPGQGLQFLFEYFSETQRNKGNFPGRFSGRQFSNSRSEMNVSTLELGDSALYLCASRATGNTEAFFGQGTRLTVV.

V gene TRBV6-5 combines with J gene TRBJ2-3; the D gene is possibly TRBD2 (6 bases). Germline loops: CDR1 MNHEY, CDR2 SVGAGI. Trimming took 6 bases from V and 3 from J, leaving 13 bases between them. This CDR3 is built from 14 residues. The CDR3 here is CASRTGGWTDTQYF. CDR3 DNA sequence: TGTGCCAGCAGGACCGGGGGTTGGACAGATACGCAGTATTTT.

Worth noting for this clone: This same CDR3 is encoded by further DNA sequences in the sample. The chain uses TRBV12-3 or TRBV12-4 and TRBJ2-5; no clear D gene. The CDR3 contains 12 residues. Between the trimmed V and J ends, which lost 0 bases and 9 bases, there was a span of 8 bases. This chain's CDR3 is CASSLALEAQYF. Here the CDR3 DNA reads TGTGCCAGCAGTTTAGCGCTCGAGGCCCAGTACTTC.

This clone was found once. This chain connects TRBV6-6 to TRBJ2-7, with TRBD1 matching over 7 bases. V lost 6 bases and J lost 0; bases outside the gene matches: 8. Germline values: CDR1 MNHNY, CDR2 SVGAGI (reference sequence). The CDR3 sequence is 15 residues long. The CDR3 here is CASRNPGQYSYEQYF. The CDR3 DNA reads TGTGCCAGCAGAAACCCGGGACAGTACTCCTACGAGCAGTACTTC.